The 26 T cell receptor beta chains presented below share a single source sample, sequenced in a study of blood T cell repertoires in COVID-19. Profiling relied on immunoSEQ multiplex PCR, and the TCRdb table lists in-frame clones only, not all of them. The sample holds 100,000 to 150,000 clones, 75% to 90% seen once. Sequencing input: peripheral blood. Receptors were obtained from a man aged 50 or older with active or convalescent COVID-19.

The CDR3 DNA reads TGTGCCAGTAGTTCGTGGACAGGGGGCCGCATGAACACTGAAGCTTTCTTT. Amino acids: CASSSWTGGRMNTEAFF. The chain joins TRBV19 to TRBJ1-1; 11 bases line up with TRBD1. Germline-derived CDR1 and CDR2 are LNHDA and SQIVND (reference sequence). V lost 5 bases, J lost 0 bases, and 8 bases stayed unmatched. This CDR3 has 17 residues. Based on the CDR3 plus reference TRBV19 and TRBJ1-1, the full variable domain is DGGITQSPKYLFRKEGQNVTLSCEQNLNHDAMYWYRQDPGQGLRLIYYSQIVNDFQKGDIAEGYSVSREKKESFPLTVTSAQKNPTAFYLCASSSWTGGRMNTEAFFGQGTRLTVV.

The chain is built from TRBV28 and TRBJ1-6; TRBD1 aligns across 7 bases. This CDR3 has 17 residues. Germline V CDR1 and CDR2: MDHEN, SYDVKM. The V gene end was trimmed by 1 base and the J gene end by 3 bases; junction bases not matched to a gene: 6. In nucleotides, the CDR3 is TGTGCCAGCAGTTTATCTCGGACAGGCCTCTATAATTCACCCCTCCACTTT. It is translated as CASSLSRTGLYNSPLHF.

In DNA, the CDR3 is TGCGCCAGCAGCATTCAAACAGGGGGCGCGGATGGCTACACCTTC. It specifies CASSIQTGGADGYTF. V and J are TRBV5-1 and TRBJ1-2; 9 bases are a match to TRBD1. Germline assignment: CDR1 SGHRS and CDR2 YFSETQ. CDR3 size: 15 residues. V lost 4 bases and J lost 6; bases outside the gene matches: 10.

This chain joins TRBV12-5 and TRBJ1-1; D gene ambiguous. CDR1 and CDR2 from the germline V gene are LGHNT and FRNRAP. The CDR3 length is 15 residues. The V end was cut by 0 bases, the J end by 8 bases, with 16 bases between. This CDR3 reads CASGLVSPTMREAFF. The CDR3 DNA reads TGTGCTAGTGGTTTGGTATCCCCTACGATGAGGGAAGCTTTCTTT.

This clone was counted a single time. The chain employs TRBV6-1 and TRBJ2-5; the match to TRBD2 covers 9 bases. Per germline, CDR1 MNHNS and CDR2 SASEGT. The CDR3 runs 17 residues. The V segment lost 2 bases and the J segment 1 base; nucleotides outside the gene matches: 8. As DNA, the CDR3 is TGTGCCAGCAGTGAATGGGGGGCTAGCGGGGTCCAAGAGACCCAGTACTTC. As protein: CASSEWGASGVQETQYF.

The V call is TRBV15, the J call TRBJ2-7; D gene unclear. Trimming pared 5 bases from V and 2 bases from J, leaving 13 bases between. The CDR3 loop spans 14 amino acids. Looked up from germline, CDR1 is LNHNV and CDR2 is YYDKDF (reference sequence). The CDR3 sequence is CATSATLGTYEQYF. In DNA form, the CDR3 reads TGTGCCACCAGCGCGACACTTGGCACCTACGAGCAGTACTTC. The full variable domain, completed using reference TRBV15 and TRBJ2-7, is DAMVIQNPRYQVTQFGKPVTLSCSQTLNHNVMYWYQQKSSQAPKLLFHYYDKDFNNEADTPDNFQSRRPNTSFCFLDIRSPGLGDTAMYLCATSATLGTYEQYFGPGTRLTVT.

The chain has TRBV7-2 and TRBJ2-7; D is unclear. Trimming left V 5 bases short and J 11 bases short, with 16 bases between. The germline V gene has CDR1 SGHTA and CDR2 FQGNSA. This CDR3 region has 12 residues. The CDR3 sequence is CASSTSPEAKYF. DNA of the CDR3: TGTGCCAGCAGCACGAGCCCTGAGGCCAAGTACTTC.

The chain employs TRBV10-2 and TRBJ1-1; D is possibly TRBD1 (6 bases). Trimming stripped 6 bases from V and 0 bases from J, with 14 bases between. CDR1 and CDR2 from the germline V gene are WSHSY and SAAADI. This CDR3 is built from 15 residues. The CDR3 spells CASSLRTALNTEAFF. In DNA, the CDR3 is TGCGCCAGCAGCCTGAGGACAGCCCTGAACACTGAAGCTTTCTTT.

This clone occurred once. The chain carries TRBV6-5 and TRBJ2-3; 11 nucleotides agree with TRBD1. The germline gives CDR1 MNHEY, CDR2 SVGAGI. The CDR3 is 15 amino acids. V trimming: 6 bases; J trimming: 5 bases; junction bases outside the gene matches: 7. DNA for the CDR3: TGTGCCAGCAGCCCCGGGACAGGGGGGGGAGATACGCAGTATTTT. This codes for CASSPGTGGGDTQYF.

CDR3 nucleotides: TGTGCCAGCAGCCAAGGGGACAGGAGCTACACCTTC. It yields the protein CASSQGDRSYTF. This chain connects TRBV3-1 (or the pseudogene TRBV3-2) to TRBJ1-2, with 8 positions matching TRBD1. The CDR3 runs 12 residues. With 1 base clipped from V and 9 bases from J, the junction kept 1 base outside the gene matches. Germline V CDR1 and CDR2: LGHDT, YNNKEL (reference sequence).

A single count supports this clone. The rearrangement uses TRBV4-2 and TRBJ1-1, with D possibly being TRBD1 (5 bases). Germline loops: CDR1 LGHNA, CDR2 YNFKEQ. CDR3 size: 14 residues. Deletions cut 0 bases from V and 8 bases from J, with 13 bases between. The CDR3 DNA is TGTGCCAGCAGCCAAGATATCAGGGCAGGGGAAGCTTTCTTT. Protein: CASSQDIRAGEAFF.

The chain joins TRBV6-6 to TRBJ1-4; 10 bases fit TRBD1. The CDR3 sequence is 18 residues long. The junction had 16 bases not matched to a gene; V was cut back by 5 bases and J by 7 bases. Germline V CDR1 and CDR2: MNHNY, SVGAGI (reference sequence). CDR3 sequence reads: CASSPRDRGHKGSEKLFF. For the CDR3, the DNA is TGTGCCAGCAGTCCCCGGGACAGGGGCCACAAGGGTAGTGAAAAACTGTTTTTT.

The V and J genes are TRBV4-3 and TRBJ2-1, with TRBD2 matching 12 bases. The CDR3 length is 19 residues. Germline CDR1 reads LGHNA; CDR2 reads YSLEER. V shed 1 base, J shed 0 bases, and the junction held 7 bases outside the gene matches. CDR3 residues: CASSQGWTSGAISYNEQFF. Written as DNA, the CDR3 is TGCGCCAGCAGCCAAGGGTGGACTAGCGGGGCCATCTCCTACAATGAGCAGTTCTTC.

The rearrangement links TRBV29-1 to TRBJ2-1; TRBD1 might be the D (6 bases). Germline V gene data show CDR1 as SQVTM and CDR2 as ANQGSEA. The CDR3 totals 14 residues. With 7 bases removed from V and 7 bases from J, the gap between germline ends came to 20 bases. DNA of the CDR3: TGCAGCGCTGCCGCAGGGGCCCGGGGAAATGAGCAGTTCTTC. It encodes CSAAAGARGNEQFF.

The chain uses TRBV28 and TRBJ2-2; D possibly corresponds to TRBD2 (6 bases). The CDR3 extends over 14 amino acids. Germline assignment: CDR1 MDHEN and CDR2 SYDVKM. V was shortened by 7 bases and J by 5 bases, with 14 bases between the two germline ends. CDR3 bases: TGTGCCAGCACCTTCGGGGGAGTAACCGGGGAGCTGTTTTTT. Translation: CASTFGGVTGELFF.

In nucleotides, the CDR3 is TGTGCCAGCAGCCACAGGACAGGGTCCAGTACAGATACGCAGTATTTT. It codes for CASSHRTGSSTDTQYF. This chain links TRBV5-4 with TRBJ2-3; 8 bases fit TRBD1. The CDR3 length is 16 residues. V was pared by 4 bases and J by 3 bases, with 10 bases of the junction left unmatched. Germline V lookup: CDR1 SGHNT, CDR2 YYREEE (reference sequence).

The gene calls are TRBV15 and TRBJ2-5; D is perhaps TRBD2 (5 bases). CDR1 is LNHNV and CDR2 is YYDKDF in the germline V gene (reference sequence). There are 15 residues in the CDR3. Trimming removed 0 bases at V and 4 bases at J, with 12 bases between. CDR3 loop: CATSRDPVRGETQYF. DNA for the CDR3: TGTGCCACCAGCAGAGATCCGGTCCGGGGAGAGACCCAGTACTTC.

The V gene is TRBV12-5, the J gene TRBJ2-2; TRBD1 matches at 7 bases. After removal of 0 bases from V and 7 bases from J, the junction contained 5 bases not matched to a gene. This CDR3 has 15 amino acids. Germline V gene lookup returns CDR1 LGHNT and CDR2 FRNRAP. The CDR3 DNA reads as TGTGCTAGTGGTTTGGTGCCAGGGGGATTCGGGGAGCTGTTTTTT. This codes for CASGLVPGGFGELFF.

V usage is TRBV5-4 and J usage is TRBJ2-3; possible D gene TRBD1, 6 bases. V lost 2 bases to trimming and J lost 6 bases, with 16 bases between them. The germline V gene has CDR1 SGHNT and CDR2 YYREEE (reference sequence). This CDR3 spans 15 amino acids. CDR3 region: CASSLSTGAADTQYF. The CDR3 DNA sequence: TGTGCCAGCAGCTTATCGACAGGCGCCGCGGATACGCAGTATTTT. The complete variable domain, with remaining parts taken from reference TRBV5-4 and TRBJ2-3, reads ETGVTQSPTHLIKTRGQQVTLRCSSQSGHNTVSWYQQALGQGPQFIFQYYREEENGRGNFPPRFSGLQFPNYSSELNVNALELDDSALYLCASSLSTGAADTQYFGPGTRLTVL.

V usage is TRBV5-1 and J usage is TRBJ1-1, with TRBD1 identical over 8 bases. Germline CDR1 SGHRS, CDR2 YFSETQ. The CDR3 extends over 14 amino acids. With 4 bases clipped from V and 2 bases from J, the junction kept 4 bases outside the gene matches. CDR3 in DNA: TGCGCCAGCAGCGCGGGACAGGCTAACACTGAAGCTTTCTTT. It codes for CASSAGQANTEAFF.

The chain couples TRBV30 to TRBJ1-4; 9 positions match TRBD1. Per germline, CDR1 GTSNPN and CDR2 SVGIG (reference sequence). CDR3 size: 15 residues. The trim removed 4 bases at V and 5 bases at J, leaving 8 bases unmatched. The CDR3 sequence: CAWTRRTGANEKLFF. The DNA of the CDR3 is TGTGCCTGGACCCGACGGACAGGGGCAAATGAAAAACTGTTTTTT.

V is TRBV6-2 or TRBV6-3 and J is TRBJ2-5, with TRBD1 matching over 7 bases. The CDR3 loop spans 14 amino acids. V trimming: 5 bases; J trimming: 12 bases; junction bases outside the gene matches: 15. Germline-derived CDR1 and CDR2 are MNHEY and SVGEGT. In nucleotides, the CDR3 is TGTGCCAGCAGTATAACAGGGGACCTTGGGTTCAAGTACTTC. Protein sequence: CASSITGDLGFKYF.

This rearrangement joins TRBV10-3 to TRBJ1-5; D uncertain. The CDR3 length is 16 residues. Germline loops: CDR1 ENHRY, CDR2 SYGVKD. V lost 4 bases to trimming and J lost 2 bases, with 15 bases between them. The CDR3 nucleotides are TGTGCCATCAGTGCTGAGGGAGGCCCTGGCAATCAGCCCCAGCATTTT. It encodes CAISAEGGPGNQPQHF.

The CDR3 bases are TGTGCCAGCAGCCAAATGGGACTAGCCAAAAACATTCAGTACTTC. It yields the protein CASSQMGLAKNIQYF. The chain has TRBV13 and TRBJ2-4; a weak D match, TRBD2 (6 bases). The V end was cut by 5 bases, the J end by 0 bases, with 11 bases between. The germline gives CDR1 PRHDT, CDR2 FYEKMQ (reference sequence). This CDR3 is 15 amino acids long.

The V gene is TRBV29-1, the J gene TRBJ1-2; D gene ambiguous. Germline V gene data show CDR1 as SQVTM and CDR2 as ANQGSEA. Trimming removed 5 bases at V and 1 base at J, with 5 bases between. The CDR3 loop spans 11 amino acids. The CDR3 sequence: CSVYYNYGYTF. CDR3 DNA: TGCAGCGTTTATTATAACTATGGCTACACCTTC.

The rearrangement links TRBV27 to TRBJ2-7; D might be TRBD2 (5 bases). The CDR3 has 14 residues. Germline values: CDR1 MNHEY, CDR2 SMNVEV (reference sequence). Trimming took 6 bases from V and 9 from J, leaving 21 bases between them. CDR3 nucleotide sequence: TGTGCCAGCAGGTCCCGGGATTCCTTTCGTGTGCAGTACTTC. Protein product: CASRSRDSFRVQYF.